This is a list of T cell receptor beta chains from one sample in a study of cytomegalovirus exposure and HLA in healthy donors. Sequencing was performed with immunoSEQ multiplex PCR; in TCRdb, only in-frame clones are kept and a portion is missing. The sample lists under 200,000 clones; approximately 80% were seen once. The sample was PBMCs. The source of these receptors is a woman between 18 and 29 years old in good health and CMV-seronegative. The CDR3 runs from the conserved cysteine through the conserved F or W. Fields, in order: D gene, J gene, clone size, V gene, CDR3 DNA, CDR3 protein. A D gene is named only where the DNA matches it firmly. Part of the rows lack a size; the others show once, few, many or a class for expanded clones.

.	TRBJ1-2	.	TRBV28	TGTGCCAGCGGAACGGGGGGGGCCTATGGCTACACCTTC	CASGTGGAYGYTF
.	TRBJ1-2	.	TRBV18	TGTGCCAGCTCACCCATGGGGAGTAACTATGGCTACACCTTC	CASSPMGSNYGYTF
TRBD2	TRBJ2-1	.	TRBV5-1	TGCGCCAGCAGCACCGGGACTAGCGATCAGTTCTTC	CASSTGTSDQFF
.	TRBJ1-2	.	TRBV7-2	TGTGCCAGCATCGACGCTCTACAGGGCTATGGCTACACCTTC	CASIDALQGYGYTF
.	TRBJ2-5	.	TRBV7-7	TGTGCTAGCAGCTTAGGAGGGTCTAGTCAAGAGACCCAGTACTTC	CASSLGGSSQETQYF
.	TRBJ1-5	.	TRBV7-6	TGTGCCAGCAGCTTAGCGCCTGGAGTACGACAGCCCCAGCATTTT	CASSLAPGVRQPQHF
.	TRBJ1-1	.	TRBV7-9	TGTGCCAGCAGTTCGTCCGGGACATCCACTGAAGCTTTCTTT	CASSSSGTSTEAFF
TRBD2	TRBJ2-1	once	TRBV5-1	TGCGCCAGCAGCTCCAGCGGGAGGGCCTATGATGAGCAGTTCTTC	CASSSSGRAYDEQFF
TRBD2	TRBJ2-2	.	TRBV30	TGTGCCTGGAGTGTACTAGCGGGCCTCGGTGAGCTGTTTTTT	CAWSVLAGLGELFF
.	TRBJ2-1	.	TRBV19	TGTGCCAGTAGTATGAGGCCCGGGGGAGCGACGAGCTCCTACAATGAGCAGTTCTTC	CASSMRPGGATSSYNEQFF
.	TRBJ1-5	.	TRBV28	TGTGCCAGCAGTGGGGGGGACATAGGCAATCAGCCCCAGCATTTT	CASSGGDIGNQPQHF
.	TRBJ1-2	.	TRBV30	TGTGCTGCGAGAGGGGGAAACTATGGCTACACCTTC	CAARGGNYGYTF
.	TRBJ1-1	.	TRBV9	TGTGCCAGCAGCGTAGAGGGACACGGGGACACTGAAGCTTTCTTT	CASSVEGHGDTEAFF
.	TRBJ2-3	.	TRBV21-1	TGTGCCAGCAGCAAAGACAGGGCGGCGACAGATACGCAGTATTTT	CASSKDRAATDTQYF
.	TRBJ1-2	.	TRBV25-1	TGTGCCAGCAGTGAAGCTACAGACAACTATGGCTACACCTTC	CASSEATDNYGYTF
TRBD1	TRBJ1-2	.	TRBV5-1	TGCGCCAGCAGCTTGGGGACAGGGTTTGGCTACACCTTC	CASSLGTGFGYTF
TRBD2	TRBJ2-3	.	TRBV29-1	TGCAGCGTCGCGCGGGAGGGCCAACTAGATACGCAGTATTTT	CSVAREGQLDTQYF
TRBD2	TRBJ2-3	.	TRBV7-2	TGTGCCAGCAGAATAGCGGGGCTATCTAGCACAGATACGCAGTATTTT	CASRIAGLSSTDTQYF
TRBD1	TRBJ2-6	few	TRBV5-4	TGTGCCAGCAGCCCAGGGGGCGCCCTCAGCTCTGGGGCCAACGTCCTGACTTTC	CASSPGGALSSGANVLTF
.	TRBJ2-7	few	TRBV4-1	TGCGCCAGCAGCCAAGGGAGTTCGCCGGACTACGAGCAGTACTTC	CASSQGSSPDYEQYF
.	TRBJ2-7	.	TRBV28	TGTGCCAGCAGTCTCCCTTCACAGGGAAGCGTTTCCTACGAGCAGTACTTC	CASSLPSQGSVSYEQYF
.	TRBJ1-2	.	TRBV7-9	TGTGCCAGCAGCCCCGAGGTCGGATGGGGCTCTTATGGCTACACCTTC	CASSPEVGWGSYGYTF
.	TRBJ2-2	.	TRBV4-2	TGTGCCAGCAGCCAAGGGACAGAGAACACCGGGGAGCTGTTTTTT	CASSQGTENTGELFF
TRBD1	TRBJ1-2	once	TRBV9	TGTGCCAGCAGCGTGGACAGGGATAATGTCTATGGCTACACCTTC	CASSVDRDNVYGYTF
.	TRBJ2-2	.	TRBV27	TGTGCCAGCAGTTTCCACTACACCGGGGAGCTGTTTTTT	CASSFHYTGELFF
TRBD2	TRBJ2-1	.	TRBV6-5	TGTGCCAGCAGTTGGGGGTCTAGCGGGAGTTATGAGCAGTTCTTC	CASSWGSSGSYEQFF
.	TRBJ1-2	.	TRBV28	TGTGCCAGCACGACAGTAGCCTTCTATGGCTACACCTTC	CASTTVAFYGYTF
.	TRBJ2-1	.	TRBV25-1	TGTGCCAGCACCCTTAGAAATGAGCAGTTCTTC	CASTLRNEQFF
.	TRBJ2-4	.	TRBV16	TGTGCCAGCAGCCAATCCGTAGGACGGGGGACTGGTTCCTTAGCCAAAAACATTCAGTACTTC	CASSQSVGRGTGSLAKNIQYF
TRBD1	TRBJ2-7	.	TRBV6-5	TGTGCCAGCAGTAACACAGGGGGCCGCACCTACGAGCAGTACTTC	CASSNTGGRTYEQYF
TRBD2	TRBJ2-1	.	TRBV9	TGTGCCAGCAGCGTAGCGGGGGGTTTGAACAATGAGCAGTTCTTC	CASSVAGGLNNEQFF
TRBD1	TRBJ1-2	.	TRBV30	TGTGCCCGCCGGGACAGGGGGACCGAATTCTATGGCTACACCTTC	CARRDRGTEFYGYTF
.	TRBJ2-7	.	TRBV7-9	TGTTCCAGCAGCTTAGTGGGGGGCGAGCAGTACTTC	CSSSLVGGEQYF
TRBD2	TRBJ2-7	.	TRBV27	TGTGCCAGCAGAGCGGGAGGGCCCAACGAGCAGTACTTC	CASRAGGPNEQYF
TRBD1	TRBJ2-5	few	TRBV29-1	TGCAGCGTTGGGGGACAGGGGTCGGAGACCCAGTACTTC	CSVGGQGSETQYF
.	TRBJ2-7	.	TRBV19	TGTGCCAGTAGTATAGATCCGGGGTCGGCGGGCGAGCAGTACTTC	CASSIDPGSAGEQYF
TRBD1	TRBJ1-4	.	TRBV5-1	TGCGCCAGCAGCTTGACCGGGACAGGGGAAGAAAAACTGTTTTTT	CASSLTGTGEEKLFF
.	TRBJ2-5	.	TRBV18	TGTGCCAGCTCACCACGGAGGATGGAGACCCAGTACTTC	CASSPRRMETQYF
.	TRBJ2-1	.	TRBV4-3	TGCGCCAGCAGCCAAGTTCTCGGGGATTCCAATGAGCAGTTCTTC	CASSQVLGDSNEQFF
.	TRBJ2-5	.	TRBV7-9	TGTGCCAGCAGCCCAACGGGACAAGAGACCCAGTACTTC	CASSPTGQETQYF
.	TRBJ2-3	.	TRBV6-6	TGTGCCAGCAGTTACCCGTACAGTGATAGCACAGATACGCAGTATTTT	CASSYPYSDSTDTQYF
TRBD2	TRBJ2-3	.	TRBV6-4	TGTGCCAGCAGTGAAGGAGCGGGGGGGTCAGATACGCAGTATTTT	CASSEGAGGSDTQYF
.	TRBJ2-1	.	TRBV7-8	TGTGCCAGCAGCTTAGGCGGGGCACGGTTCTTC	CASSLGGARFF
TRBD1	TRBJ2-1	.	TRBV6-6	TGTGCCAGCACCGGGCCAGACAGGGGCCTCAATGAGCAGTTCTTC	CASTGPDRGLNEQFF
TRBD1	TRBJ2-1	once	TRBV29-1	TGCAGCGTTGAAGCACAGGGGGGACGGGGGGAGCAGTTCTTC	CSVEAQGGRGEQFF
TRBD2	TRBJ2-7	few	TRBV11-2	TGTGCCAGCAGCTTGGGGACTAGCGGGAGGTTTTACGAGCAGTACTTC	CASSLGTSGRFYEQYF
.	TRBJ2-7	.	TRBV9	TGTGCCAGCAGCCCAAACCCTCGGGGGGAGCAGTACTTC	CASSPNPRGEQYF
.	TRBJ2-1	.	TRBV7-3	TGTGCCAGCAGCTTACGAGGGAGCTCCTACAATGAGCAGTTCTTC	CASSLRGSSYNEQFF
.	TRBJ2-7	.	TRBV28	TGTGCCAGCAGTTTACCCCGGGGGACCTACGAGCAGTACTTC	CASSLPRGTYEQYF
TRBD2	TRBJ2-3	.	TRBV5-6	TGTGCCAGCAACACACAATGGGGGCTAGCGGGAGGGAGCACAGATACGCAGTATTTT	CASNTQWGLAGGSTDTQYF
.	TRBJ1-4	.	TRBV10-1	TGCGCCAGCAGTGACTTCGGGGAAAAACTGTTTTTT	CASSDFGEKLFF
.	TRBJ1-2	.	TRBV19	TGTGCCAGTAGCCCCGCCAGGGCCTATGGCTACACCTTC	CASSPARAYGYTF
.	TRBJ2-7	.	TRBV28	TGTGCCACCAACCGGGGAGTGGACGGCCCCTACGAGCAGTACTTC	CATNRGVDGPYEQYF
.	TRBJ2-1	.	TRBV9	TGTGCCAGCAGCGTATGGGACTCCAACTCCTACAATGAGCAGTTCTTC	CASSVWDSNSYNEQFF
.	TRBJ1-5	.	TRBV28	TGTGCCAGCAGTTTTTACGCCAGTGGCAATCAGCCCCAGCATTTT	CASSFYASGNQPQHF
.	TRBJ2-7	few	TRBV19	TGTGCCAGTAGTCAGGGGGCGGGGGGGCCCTACGAGCAGTACTTC	CASSQGAGGPYEQYF
TRBD1	TRBJ2-5	.	TRBV10-1	TGCGCCAGCAGTGTTTGGGACAGGGATTTGGAGACCCAGTACTTC	CASSVWDRDLETQYF
TRBD2	TRBJ2-7	.	TRBV27	TGTGCCAGCAGTCTGCGACTAGCGGGAGAGTCCTACGAGCAGTACTTC	CASSLRLAGESYEQYF
TRBD1	TRBJ2-7	.	TRBV27	TGTGCCAGCAGAATGACAGGGCCCTACGAGCAGTACTTC	CASRMTGPYEQYF
TRBD1	TRBJ2-1	.	TRBV5-4	TGTGCCAGCAGCTCCGACAGGGGAAGCTACAATGAGCAGTTCTTC	CASSSDRGSYNEQFF